This TCR beta chain was recorded in a study of CD8 T cells in ankylosing spondylitis. General observations from the study: CD8+ cells made up the disease-linked clones, which were relatively rare in peripheral blood. What appeared characteristic of ankylosing spondylitis blood was a TCR beta motif of fewer than ten highly homologous variants.

This clonotype was recorded many times. Its antigen is unknown. TCRdb reprocessed the 5' RACE reads with MiXCR, giving one entry per CDR3 protein. Of 150,000 to 200,000 distinct CDR3 sequences listed, just over 9.5% are singletons. This CDR3 is 12 amino acids long. V gave up 5 bases and J gave up 6 bases, with 8 bases separating them. Germline assignment: CDR1 WSHSY and CDR2 SAAADI. The chain uses TRBV10-2 and TRBJ2-1; D remains ambiguous. Sequences were obtained from blood, either unsorted or a sorted T cell fraction (not recorded which). This clonotype was obtained from a female donor with ankylosing spondylitis or in good health (not recorded which). CDR3 amino acids: CASSLDFNEQFF. DNA of the CDR3: TGCGCCAGCAGTCTTGACTTCAATGAGCAGTTCTTC.